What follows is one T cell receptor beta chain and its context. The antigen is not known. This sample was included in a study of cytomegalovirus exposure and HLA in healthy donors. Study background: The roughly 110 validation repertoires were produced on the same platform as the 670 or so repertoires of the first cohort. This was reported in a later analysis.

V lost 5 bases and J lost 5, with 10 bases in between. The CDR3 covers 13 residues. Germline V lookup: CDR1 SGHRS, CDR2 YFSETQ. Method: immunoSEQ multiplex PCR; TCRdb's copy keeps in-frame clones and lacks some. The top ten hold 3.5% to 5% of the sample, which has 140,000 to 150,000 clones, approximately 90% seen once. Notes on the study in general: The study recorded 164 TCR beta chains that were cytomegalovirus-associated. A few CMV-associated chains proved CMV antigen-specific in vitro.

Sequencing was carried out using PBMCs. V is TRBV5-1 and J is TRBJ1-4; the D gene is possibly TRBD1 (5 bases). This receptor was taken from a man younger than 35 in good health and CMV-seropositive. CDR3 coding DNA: TGCGCCAGCAGGACAGACCCGAATGAAAAACTGTTTTTT. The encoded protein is CASRTDPNEKLFF.